This T cell receptor beta chain came from a study of T cell repertoires in cytomegalovirus infection. On the study more broadly: Matching HLA type, along with CMV infection, was indicated by public TCR beta signatures. The study's findings and limits: CMV-specific TCR beta clonotypes restricted by HLA-C dominated the ex vivo response.

TCRdb passed the reads through MiXCR, listing each CDR3 protein once. The sample lists 110,000 to 150,000 distinct CDR3 sequences, around 30% occurring once. Germline assignment: CDR1 SGHAT and CDR2 FQNNGV. Losses at the gene ends were 5 bases for V and 4 bases for J; bases not matched to a gene: 9. The CDR3 has 15 amino acids. This clonotype came up a few times. The target antigen is unknown. The receptor's source is a human donor in good health (CMV status not recorded). Some clones in this sample may be carry-over from other donors' samples. Source: CD8+ T cells from cultured PBMCs, taken from culture after CMV antigen stimulation. This rearrangement joins TRBV11-2 to TRBJ1-1; 8 bases are a match to TRBD1. The CDR3 region is CASSPWTGSVTEAFF. The CDR3 DNA reads as TGTGCCAGCAGCCCCTGGACAGGGTCGGTCACTGAAGCTTTCTTT.